The 5 T cell receptor beta chains in this list originate from one sample, sequenced in a study of identical twins. TCRdb independently ran MiXCR on the 5' RACE reads; one entry per CDR3 protein. The top ten hold about 5.8% of the sample, which has 200,000 to 250,000 distinct CDR3 sequences, 7.5% seen once. A further study also used this sample, focusing on yellow fever vaccine responses in identical twins.

Sequencing input: CD8+ T cells sorted from blood. The receptors originated from a woman in her late teens or twenties in good health.

This clonotype was counted at least ten times. J is TRBJ1-3 and V is TRBV20-1; possibly TRBD1 for D (6 bases). Germline V gene lookup returns CDR1 DFQATT and CDR2 SNEGSKA (reference sequence). Deletions cut 6 bases from V and 1 base from J, with 16 bases between. The CDR3 runs 15 residues. CDR3 region: CSATTSTGSGNTIYF. The CDR3 DNA reads as TGCAGTGCAACCACCAGTACAGGGTCTGGAAACACCATATATTTT.

In its sample, this clonotype was seen a few times. V gene TRBV20-1 combines with J gene TRBJ2-1; D is unresolved. The CDR3 length is 11 residues. With 1 base removed from V and 7 bases from J, the gap between germline ends came to 5 bases. The germline V gene encodes CDR1 DFQATT and CDR2 SNEGSKA (reference sequence). The CDR3: CSARAYNEQFF. CDR3 bases: TGCAGTGCTAGAGCGTATAATGAGCAGTTCTTC.

This clonotype was detected ten times or more. The genes are TRBV2 and TRBJ2-7, with D perhaps TRBD1 (5 bases). V lost 3 bases to trimming and J lost 4 bases, with 10 bases between them. Per the germline V gene, CDR1 is SNHLY and CDR2 is FYNNEI. This CDR3 spans 13 amino acids. The chain's CDR3 is CASSDRVWYEQYF. For the CDR3, the DNA is TGTGCCAGCAGTGACAGGGTTTGGTACGAGCAGTACTTC.

In its sample, this clonotype was seen a few times. The rearrangement joins TRBV2 to TRBJ2-3; the D is unclear. V lost 7 bases, J lost 6 bases, and 11 bases lay in between. This CDR3 is built from 12 residues. The germline V gene has CDR1 SNHLY and CDR2 FYNNEI. Written as DNA, the CDR3 is TGTGCCAGCATGAAGCCCGCGGATACGCAGTATTTT. Translated, it gives CASMKPADTQYF. Based on the CDR3 plus reference TRBV2 and TRBJ2-3, the full variable domain is EPEVTQTPSHQVTQMGQEVILRCVPISNHLYFYWYRQILGQKVEFLVSFYNNEISEKSEIFDDQFSVERPDGSNFTLKIRSTKLEDSAMYFCASMKPADTQYFGPGTRLTVL.

J is TRBJ2-1 and V is TRBV12-3 or TRBV12-4, with 15 bases that match TRBD2. The CDR3 has 16 amino acids. V lost 6 bases and J lost 9; bases outside the gene matches: 9. CDR3 amino acids: CASSPPGLAGGGEQFF. The DNA for the CDR3 is TGTGCCAGCAGCCCGCCGGGACTAGCGGGGGGTGGTGAGCAGTTCTTC.